What follows describes a single T cell receptor (beta chain). Antigen: not known. Time point: week 23, last vaccination. Vaccinated patients received 300 ug of mutant IDH1 20-mer peptide per dose, with topical imiquimod. The source of the sample is a study of a mutant IDH1 vaccine in newly diagnosed glioma. As for the study in general: Vaccines began 4-6 weeks after radiotherapy alone, or with temozolomide cycles.

Method: immunoSEQ multiplex PCR; TCRdb's copy keeps in-frame clones and lacks some. The sample has around 76,000 clones, approximately 85% seen once. V was clipped by 6 bases and J by 4 bases; unmatched bases: 11. The CDR3 has 15 amino acids. Germline V lookup: CDR1 SNHLY, CDR2 FYNNEI. The TCR originated in a woman aged 45-60 years with glioma. The chain couples TRBV2 to TRBJ1-1; TRBD1 matches 7 bases. Sequencing used PBMCs, obtained from a glioma patient whose treatment included an IDH1 peptide vaccine. The DNA of the CDR3 is TGTGCCAGCAGGCCCCGGCGGACAGGAAGCACTGAAGCTTTCTTT. It is translated as CASRPRRTGSTEAFF.